This TCR beta chain is from a study of blood T cell repertoires in COVID-19. The overall study: PBMCs, B-cell-depleted T cells, or T cells provided the cDNA or gDNA that made up the material.

The repertoire was sequenced with immunoSEQ multiplex PCR; TCRdb's copy has only in-frame clones and lacks some. The repertoire includes under 100,000 clones, around 90% of them detected once, and approximately 3.6% sits in the top ten. CDR1 and CDR2 from the germline V gene are MDHEN and SYDVKM. V was cut by 3 bases and J by 3 bases, with 15 bases left in between. This CDR3 has 16 residues. J is TRBJ1-5 and V is TRBV28, with a tentative D call TRBD1 (6 bases). Sequenced sample: peripheral blood. The source is a woman aged 70-85 years with acute or convalescent COVID-19. In DNA form, the CDR3 reads TGTGCCAGCAGTTTTTCTCCTCAGGGGTTCAATCAGCCCCAGCATTTT. This codes for CASSFSPQGFNQPQHF.